These T cell receptor beta chains were read from a single sample in a study. TCRdb fed the 5' RACE reads into MiXCR, producing one record per CDR3 protein. The sample includes 30,000 or so distinct CDR3 sequences, 20% to 30% of them seen just once. Sequenced input: tumor-infiltrating Tregs sorted from the breast tumor. These receptors were collected from a female donor with breast cancer. CDR3s include the opening cysteine and the closing phenylalanine or tryptophan. The D gene is left open where the match is weak. A clone size is listed for some rows: how often the clone was seen (once, few, many), or a class if it is expanded.

len	d_gene	v_gene	j_gene	abundance	CDR3nt	CDR3aa
15	-	TRBV9	TRBJ2-2	-	TGTGCCAGCAGCGTAGGAGGATGGAACACCGGGGAGCTGTTTTTT	CASSVGGWNTGELFF
15	-	TRBV12-3/TRBV12-4	TRBJ1-2	many	TGTGCCAGCAGTGCCGGCCCAGGGGTAAACTATGGCTACACCTTC	CASSAGPGVNYGYTF
15	TRBD2	TRBV20-1	TRBJ2-7	-	TGCAGTGCTCCCATGCCTGGACTAGTGGCTACCGTGCAGTACTTC	CSAPMPGLVATVQYF
14	TRBD1	TRBV5-1	TRBJ1-6	few	TGCGCCAGCAACCCCGGGACAGGGCTGTCACCCCTCCACTTT	CASNPGTGLSPLHF
16	-	TRBV6-1	TRBJ1-5	many	TGTGCCAGCGGCCTCGGGATCGGGTCGAGCAATCAGCCCCAGCATTTT	CASGLGIGSSNQPQHF
15	-	TRBV7-7	TRBJ2-1	few	TGTGCTAGCAGCCCTTTTTCCGGGACAAACAATGAGCAGTTCTTC	CASSPFSGTNNEQFF
11	-	TRBV20-1	TRBJ2-5	many	TGCAGTGCTAGACTGGGAGAGACCCAGTACTTC	CSARLGETQYF
14	-	TRBV3-1	TRBJ1-5	many	TGTGCCAGCAGCCAAGATGCTAGCAATCAGCCCCAGCATTTT	CASSQDASNQPQHF
14	-	TRBV6-6	TRBJ1-5	many	TGTGCCAGCAGAGGGGTCAATAGCAATCAGCCCCAGCATTTT	CASRGVNSNQPQHF
18	TRBD1	TRBV7-9	TRBJ1-2	-	TGTGCCAGCAGCTTAGAGAGGGGGCAGGGAATCTCTAACTATGGCTACACCTTC	CASSLERGQGISNYGYTF
13	-	TRBV4-1	TRBJ2-2	many	TGCGCCAGCAGACGGGTCGGGACCGGGGAGCTGTTTTTT	CASRRVGTGELFF
16	TRBD1	TRBV6-1	TRBJ1-5	medium-sized	TGTGCCAGCAGTGCCATTTTCGACAGGGAGAATCAGCCCCAGCATTTT	CASSAIFDRENQPQHF
18	TRBD2	TRBV10-3	TRBJ2-1	few	TGTGCCATCAGTGCCTACGGGACTAGCGGGAGGTCGTACAATGAGCAGTTCTTC	CAISAYGTSGRSYNEQFF
16	-	TRBV7-2	TRBJ2-7	many	TGTGCCAGCAGCTTAGGTGTGTTAGCGGCGGCCTACGAGCAGTACTTC	CASSLGVLAAAYEQYF
14	TRBD2	TRBV5-1	TRBJ2-5	-	TGCGCCAGCAGCTTGGTTGCGGGAGAAGAGACCCAGTACTTC	CASSLVAGEETQYF
13	-	TRBV7-8	TRBJ1-1	-	TGTGCCAGCAGCTTAGTAGCGAACATTGAAGCTTTCTTT	CASSLVANIEAFF
17	TRBD2	TRBV20-1	TRBJ2-1	medium-sized	TGCAGTGCACGGACTAGCGGGAGCTTTAGCTCCTACAATGAGCAGTTCTTC	CSARTSGSFSSYNEQFF
18	-	TRBV3-1	TRBJ2-7	many	TGTGCCAGCAGCCAGGGTACCCCCGCCGCAGCCGGCGGCTCCGAGCAGTACTTC	CASSQGTPAAAGGSEQYF
14	TRBD1	TRBV7-3	TRBJ2-1	many	TGTGCCAGCAGCTTGGGACAGGGGCACAATGAGCAGTTCTTC	CASSLGQGHNEQFF
16	-	TRBV6-5	TRBJ2-1	medium-sized	TGTGCCAGCAGTAGGAAGGGTCAGAGCGCCTACAATGAGCAGTTCTTC	CASSRKGQSAYNEQFF
15	-	TRBV9	TRBJ1-6	-	TGTGCCAGCAGCGTAGGGCCCTCTTTTGATTTACCCCTCCACTTT	CASSVGPSFDLPLHF
13	-	TRBV20-1	TRBJ1-1	-	TGCAGTGCTAGAGTTGCGACGAACACTGGAGCTTTCTTT	CSARVATNTGAFF
14	-	TRBV19	TRBJ2-1	-	TGTGCCAGTAGTACCGGACAGAGCTACAATGAGCAGTTCTTC	CASSTGQSYNEQFF
14	-	TRBV10-1	TRBJ1-1	medium-sized	TGCGCCAGCAGTCTCGGGGGCAAGAACACTGAAGCTTTCTTT	CASSLGGKNTEAFF
14	TRBD1	TRBV18	TRBJ1-2	-	TGTGCCAGCTCGCCTACAGGGGGAGGCTATGGCTACACCTTC	CASSPTGGGYGYTF
12	-	TRBV29-1	TRBJ2-5	-	TGCAGCGTTGGGACTGTACAAGAGACCCAGTACTTC	CSVGTVQETQYF
14	-	TRBV15	TRBJ2-7	medium-sized	TGTGCCACCAGCAGAGATCTAGGCCGGACCGAGCAGTACTTC	CATSRDLGRTEQYF
15	-	TRBV4-2	TRBJ1-3	-	TGTGCCAGCAGCCAAGACGACTACGATGGCTACACCATATATTTT	CASSQDDYDGYTIYF
16	-	TRBV19	TRBJ2-7	few	TGTGCCAGTAGTATCGGTTTTGGCAGGGAGGACTACGAGCAGTACTTC	CASSIGFGREDYEQYF
15	-	TRBV11-2	TRBJ2-1	few	TGTGCCAGCAGATACACCGGGGACGTCTACAATGAGCAGTTCTTC	CASRYTGDVYNEQFF
15	TRBD2	TRBV2	TRBJ2-7	-	TGTGCCAGCAGATCCAGGACTAGCGGGCCCTACGAGCAGTACTTC	CASRSRTSGPYEQYF
16	-	TRBV11-1	TRBJ2-1	many	TGTGCCAGCAGCTTAATTGGACAGTGGGTAAAGGATGAGCAGTTCTTC	CASSLIGQWVKDEQFF
11	-	TRBV25-1	TRBJ1-2	-	TGTGCCAGCAGAGCGACTCCTGGCTACACCTTC	CASRATPGYTF
12	-	TRBV29-1	TRBJ1-1	many	TGCAGCGTTAACTGGGGACGGACTGAAGCTTTCTTT	CSVNWGRTEAFF
13	-	TRBV7-3	TRBJ1-1	-	TGTGCCAGCAGCTTGACAGATTACACTGAAGCTTTCTTT	CASSLTDYTEAFF
14	-	TRBV6-1	TRBJ2-2	-	TGTGCCAGCATCCAGGGGACGATCACCGGGGAGCTGTTTTTT	CASIQGTITGELFF
12	-	TRBV19	TRBJ1-1	many	TGTGCCAGTAGGATGGGGAACACTGAAGCTTTCTTT	CASRMGNTEAFF